The 27 T cell receptor beta chains given below trace back to one sample, sequenced in a study of T cells in Graves' hyperthyroidism and ophthalmopathy. There were TCR beta CDR3 regions amplified from RNA transcripts. Carried out on the TCR CDR3, a first-round RT-PCR used the HTBI primer set. Using its own MiXCR run on the multiplex PCR reads, TCRdb lists one record per CDR3 protein. The table has around 400,000 distinct CDR3 sequences, under 15% seen once. Sequenced material: blood. Receptor source: a woman aged 18-35 years with Graves' hyperthyroidism.

Points on this clonotype: A much larger clone is a single base away; this may be a read error. The CDR3 DNA reads TGTGCCAGCAGTCCGAGGGCCGCAGGGAGCCCCTACAATGAGCAGTTCTTC. Its translation: CASSPRAAGSPYNEQFF. The chain is built from TRBV12-3 or TRBV12-4 and TRBJ2-1; possibly TRBD1 or TRBD2 for D (5 bases each). This CDR3 is built from 17 residues. Trimming took 5 bases from V and 2 from J, leaving 19 bases between them.

The genes are TRBV2 and TRBJ2-1; D gene ambiguous. This CDR3 is 14 amino acids long. Trimming removed 3 bases from V and 6 bases from J, with 12 bases in between. Germline CDR1 and CDR2: SNHLY and FYNNEI. This chain's CDR3 is CASSEGGRVNEQFF. Here the CDR3 DNA reads TGTGCCAGCAGTGAGGGCGGTCGGGTCAATGAGCAGTTCTTC.

This chain uses TRBV20-1 with TRBJ1-4, with TRBD1 as a possible D gene (6 bases). Per germline, CDR1 DFQATT and CDR2 SNEGSKA (reference sequence). The CDR3 is 14 residues long. V was trimmed by 5 bases and J by 9 bases, leaving 19 bases between them. The CDR3 region is CSAPGGGGGQKLFF. In nucleotides, the CDR3 is TGCAGTGCTCCCGGGGGCGGGGGCGGGCAAAAACTGTTTTTT.

The table lists this clonotype with many counts. The rearrangement joins TRBV6-2 or TRBV6-3 to TRBJ2-3; D assignment may be TRBD1 or TRBD2 (5 bases each). Trimming left V 10 bases short and J 3 bases short, with 20 bases between. The CDR3 spans 15 residues. Germline CDR1 MNHEY, CDR2 SVGEGT. In DNA, the CDR3 is TGTGCCACCTCGAGGGACCTGAATCCTACAGATACGCAGTATTTT. It specifies CATSRDLNPTDTQYF.

V and J are TRBV6-2 or TRBV6-3 and TRBJ1-1; D uncertain. V was trimmed by 6 bases and J by 5 bases, leaving 16 bases between them. The germline CDR1 and CDR2 sequences are MNHEY and SVGEGT. The CDR3 contains 14 residues. CDR3 protein: CASSLTQFETEAFF. The CDR3 region has the DNA TGTGCCAGCAGCCTTACACAATTCGAAACTGAAGCTTTCTTT.

Comment on this clonotype: Sequence at one end of the junction differs from germline and may be a read error. J is TRBJ2-1 and V is TRBV20-1, with TRBD2 matching 7 bases. The CDR3 is 18 amino acids. The germline V gene encodes CDR1 DFQATT and CDR2 SNEGSKA (reference sequence). For the CDR3, the DNA is TGCAGTGCTAGAGATCCTAGTAGGGGACTACCGTCCTACAATGGGCAGTTCTTC. Protein: CSARDPSRGLPSYNGQFF.

This clonotype showed up many times. The chain combines TRBV30 with TRBJ2-2; TRBD2 is a possible D gene (5 bases). Deletions cut 1 base from V and 2 bases from J, with 14 bases between. CDR1 is GTSNPN and CDR2 is SVGIG in the germline V gene (reference sequence). The CDR3 loop spans 16 amino acids. The DNA of the CDR3 is TGTGCCTGGAGTGGGAACGATCGGGGTAACACCGGGGAGCTGTTTTTT. Its protein is CAWSGNDRGNTGELFF. Filled out from reference TRBV30 and TRBJ2-2, the complete variable domain reads SQTIHQWPATLVQPVGSPLSLECTVEGTSNPNLYWYRQAAGRGLQLLFYSVGIGQISSEVPQNLSASRPQDRQFILSSKKLLLSDSGFYLCAWSGNDRGNTGELFFGEGSRLTVL.

The V call is TRBV5-4, the J call TRBJ2-7; TRBD1 matches at 9 bases. This CDR3 region has 15 residues. Per the germline V gene, CDR1 is SGHNT and CDR2 is YYREEE (reference sequence). V gave up 4 bases and J gave up 7 bases; unmatched junction bases: 12. The CDR3 region is CASSPRGQGREEQYF. CDR3 nucleotide sequence: TGTGCCAGCAGCCCCAGGGGACAGGGACGGGAGGAGCAGTACTTC. Combining the CDR3 with reference TRBV5-4 and TRBJ2-7 gives the whole variable domain ETGVTQSPTHLIKTRGQQVTLRCSSQSGHNTVSWYQQALGQGPQFIFQYYREEENGRGNFPPRFSGLQFPNYSSELNVNALELDDSALYLCASSPRGQGREEQYFGPGTRLTVT.

This clonotype was observed many times. V usage is TRBV20-1 and J usage is TRBJ2-3; D is uncertain. This CDR3 spans 12 amino acids. From germline, CDR1 is DFQATT and CDR2 SNEGSKA (reference sequence). V was cut by 0 bases and J by 6 bases, with 7 bases left in between. The CDR3 sequence is CSARDLGDTQYF. In DNA form, the CDR3 reads TGCAGTGCTAGAGACTTGGGGGATACGCAGTATTTT.

The chain couples TRBV5-5 to TRBJ2-3; D is undetermined. The CDR3 runs to 13 residues. Germline assignment: CDR1 SGHKS and CDR2 YYEKEE (reference sequence). V was cut by 4 bases and J by 4 bases, with 10 bases left in between. CDR3 residues: CASSPREADTQYF. CDR3 bases: TGTGCCAGCAGCCCCCGTGAAGCAGATACGCAGTATTTT.

Points on this clonotype: In this CDR3 the conserved last residue, phenylalanine or tryptophan, is missing, so a read error is likely. This chain joins TRBV10-3 and TRBJ1-1; unclear D gene. The CDR3 is 13 residues long. V lost 10 bases and J lost 0, with 12 bases in between. The V gene's germline CDR1 is ENHRY and CDR2 SYGVKD. CDR3 sequence: CARRTDLNTEAFL. The CDR3 coding sequence is TGTGCCAGGCGGACCGACCTGAACACTGAAGCTTTCCTT.

This clonotype was counted many times. This rearrangement joins TRBV3-1 to TRBJ1-1; a possible D gene is TRBD1 (6 bases). From germline, CDR1 is LGHDT and CDR2 YNNKEL (reference sequence). The CDR3 spans 16 residues. V was clipped by 0 bases and J by 4 bases, with 15 bases between them. The CDR3 reads CASSQDARTGTTEAFF. CDR3 DNA sequence: TGTGCCAGCAGCCAAGATGCTCGAACAGGGACCACTGAAGCTTTCTTT.

This clonotype was seen a handful of times. One base away lies a much larger clone, so this may be a sequencing read error. The rearrangement uses TRBV2 and TRBJ1-5; D remains unclear. The CDR3 runs to 13 residues. CDR1 is SNHLY, CDR2 FYNNEI, per germline. V was trimmed by 6 bases and J by 0 bases, leaving 6 bases between them. The CDR3, as DNA: TGTGCCAGCAGCCGATATAGCAATCAGCCCCAGCATTTT. Translating it yields CASSRYSNQPQHF. Variable domain in full (rest from reference TRBV2 and TRBJ1-5): EPEVTQTPSHQVTQMGQEVILRCVPISNHLYFYWYRQILGQKVEFLVSFYNNEISEKSEIFDDQFSVERPDGSNFTLKIRSTKLEDSAMYFCASSRYSNQPQHFGDGTRLSIL.

This rearrangement joins TRBV19 to TRBJ2-1; D perhaps matches TRBD2 (6 bases). The germline CDR1 and CDR2 sequences are LNHDA and SQIVND (reference sequence). Trimming left V 4 bases short and J 6 bases short, with 19 bases between. The CDR3 covers 16 residues. The CDR3 region is CASSSSRLGSGNEQFF. The CDR3, as DNA: TGTGCCAGTAGTAGCTCCCGACTAGGATCGGGCAATGAGCAGTTCTTC.

There are many counts of this clonotype. The chain couples TRBV28 to TRBJ1-4, with 9 positions matching TRBD1. Germline CDR1 and CDR2: MDHEN and SYDVKM. The CDR3 loop spans 14 amino acids. Unmatched junction bases numbered 7, after V lost 6 bases and J lost 8 bases. CDR3 sequence reads: CASRETGGEEKLFF. The CDR3 bases are TGTGCCAGCAGAGAAACAGGGGGCGAAGAAAAACTGTTTTTT.

This clonotype was counted at least ten times. The chain has TRBV20-1 and TRBJ2-6, with D uncertain. The CDR3 loop spans 16 amino acids. Trimming stripped 3 bases from V and 1 base from J, with 13 bases between. Germline values: CDR1 DFQATT, CDR2 SNEGSKA (reference sequence). For the CDR3, the DNA is TGCAGTGCTAGTCCCCCCCGCCTTTCTGGGGCCAACGTCCTGACTTTC. Translation: CSASPPRLSGANVLTF.

This clonotype occurred many times. J is TRBJ1-1 and V is TRBV19; D unresolved. In germline, CDR1 is LNHDA, CDR2 SQIVND (reference sequence). Between the trimmed V and J ends, which lost 3 bases and 4 bases, there was a span of 12 bases. The CDR3 is 14 amino acids. CDR3 DNA sequence: TGTGCCAGTAGTATCGGTACCCTTGGCACTGAAGCTTTCTTT. This translates into CASSIGTLGTEAFF.

This clonotype showed up just once. The J gene is TRBJ2-7, the V gene TRBV2, with TRBD1 matching over 10 bases. The CDR3 runs 15 residues. After removal of 5 bases from V and 9 bases from J, the junction contained 13 bases not matched to a gene. In germline, CDR1 is SNHLY, CDR2 FYNNEI. In nucleotides, the CDR3 is TGTGCCAGCAGTACCCGGGGACAGGGGAGGTCCGTGCAGTACTTC. Its protein product is CASSTRGQGRSVQYF.

Many counts were recorded for this clonotype. The chain recombines TRBV6-1 with TRBJ1-1; 8 positions agree with TRBD1. The CDR3 totals 15 residues. Trimming removed 3 bases from V and 7 bases from J; junction bases left unmatched: 10. Germline CDR1 reads MNHNS; CDR2 reads SASEGT. CDR3 residues: CASSDGSSGTGEAFF. The DNA of the CDR3 is TGTGCCAGCAGTGATGGGAGCTCCGGGACAGGTGAAGCTTTCTTT.

This clonotype has a handful of counts. The V call is TRBV7-3, the J call TRBJ2-1; 7 nucleotides line up with TRBD2. Germline assignment: CDR1 SGHTA and CDR2 FQGTGA. The CDR3 totals 16 residues. Unmatched junction bases numbered 5, after V lost 3 bases and J lost 0 bases. Here the CDR3 DNA reads TGTGCCAGCAGCTTGGGCCCTAGCGGCTCCTACAATGAGCAGTTCTTC. This encodes CASSLGPSGSYNEQFF.

This clonotype has a count of ten or more. The rearrangement uses TRBV9 and TRBJ1-1; perhaps TRBD1 as D (5 bases). CDR3 length: 12 residues. The germline V and J ends were trimmed by 3 bases and 11 bases, with 14 bases remaining between them. CDR1 is SGDLS and CDR2 is YYNGEE in the germline V gene. For the CDR3, the DNA is TGTGCCAGCAGCGCCAGATCGGGGGTGGCTTTCTTT. Translation gives CASSARSGVAFF.

This clonotype showed up many times. The rearrangement links TRBV11-3 to TRBJ2-1, with 7 bases fitting TRBD2. The V gene's germline CDR1 is SGHNT and CDR2 YENEEA. J lost 8 bases, V lost 5 bases, and 6 bases had no gene match. This CDR3 comprises 13 residues. This CDR3 reads CASSREGRHEQFF. DNA for the CDR3: TGTGCCAGCAGCAGGGAGGGTAGGCATGAGCAGTTCTTC.

Ten or more counts support this clonotype. The rearrangement uses TRBV11-2 and TRBJ1-4; perhaps TRBD1 as D (5 bases). Between the trimmed V and J ends, which lost 5 bases and 4 bases, there was a span of 8 bases. This CDR3 comprises 13 residues. CDR1 and CDR2 (germline): SGHAT, FQNNGV. DNA for the CDR3: TGTGCCAGCAGCCCTAGGGGTAATGAAAAACTGTTTTTT. This encodes CASSPRGNEKLFF.

This clonotype was seen ten or more times. The rearrangement uses TRBV20-1 and TRBJ1-2; D is undetermined. Germline V CDR1 and CDR2: DFQATT, SNEGSKA (reference sequence). V was pared by 6 bases and J by 8 bases, with 16 bases between. CDR3 length: 12 amino acids. CDR3 sequence reads: CSAPGPSGGYTF. In DNA, the CDR3 is TGCAGTGCCCCTGGGCCCTCGGGGGGCTACACCTTC.

The rearrangement joins TRBV10-3 to TRBJ1-1; D is unresolved. V was clipped by 3 bases and J by 8 bases, with 10 bases between them. This CDR3 contains 12 residues. Germline CDR1 ENHRY, CDR2 SYGVKD. The chain's CDR3 is CAISDPLNEAFF. As DNA, the CDR3 is TGTGCCATCAGTGATCCCCTCAACGAAGCTTTCTTT.

Many counts were recorded for this clonotype. The chain carries TRBV30 and TRBJ2-3; D is unresolved. V gave up 4 bases and J gave up 2 bases, with 10 bases separating them. The CDR3 covers 13 residues. The germline gives CDR1 GTSNPN, CDR2 SVGIG (reference sequence). The CDR3 is CAWTLGNTDTQYF. CDR3 nucleotides: TGTGCCTGGACCCTCGGAAACACAGATACGCAGTATTTT.

V is TRBV5-1 and J is TRBJ2-2; a weak D match, TRBD2 (6 bases). The CDR3 consists of 15 residues. Germline V gene sequence: CDR1 SGHRS, CDR2 YFSETQ. V was pared by 0 bases and J by 4 bases, with 10 bases between. CDR3 protein: CASSLAHGGTGELFF. The CDR3 bases are TGCGCCAGCAGCTTGGCCCACGGGGGCACCGGGGAGCTGTTTTTT.